This T cell receptor beta chain was recorded in a study of beta chain features in type 1 diabetes. In total, each donor contributed a single heparinised blood draw that averaged roughly 100 mL. Every bit of the isolated RNA underwent reverse transcription, so sequencing read expressed TCRB transcripts. Produced via immunoSEQ multiplex PCR; TCRdb's table is partial and in-frame only. The sample has roughly 500,000 clones; about 29% are singletons. V lost 0 bases and J 4 bases, leaving 10 bases between the germline ends. The germline gives CDR1 SGHRS, CDR2 YFSETQ. The CDR3 length is 14 residues. Only a few counts were recorded for this clone.

This sequence originates from a man aged 18 to 29 in good health. The chain recombines TRBV5-1 with TRBJ1-2; D remains ambiguous. The sequencing sample was made of naive CD4+ T cells from blood. The CDR3 region is CASSLDGTFYGYTF. DNA of the CDR3: TGCGCCAGCAGCTTGGACGGCACCTTCTATGGCTACACCTTC.